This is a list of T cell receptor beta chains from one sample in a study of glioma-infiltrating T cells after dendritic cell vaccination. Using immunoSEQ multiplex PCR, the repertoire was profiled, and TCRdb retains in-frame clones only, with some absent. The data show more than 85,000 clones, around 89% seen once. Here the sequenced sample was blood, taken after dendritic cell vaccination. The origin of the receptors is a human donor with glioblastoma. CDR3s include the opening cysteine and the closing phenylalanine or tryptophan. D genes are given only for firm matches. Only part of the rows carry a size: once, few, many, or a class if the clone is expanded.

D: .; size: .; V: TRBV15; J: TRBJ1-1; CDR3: CATSKGSQASNTEAFF; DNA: TGTGCCACCAGCAAAGGCTCACAGGCTTCTAACACTGAAGCTTTCTTT
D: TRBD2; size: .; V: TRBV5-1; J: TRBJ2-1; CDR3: CASSLLADRVNEQFF; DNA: TGCGCCAGCAGCCTGCTAGCGGATAGGGTCAATGAGCAGTTCTTC
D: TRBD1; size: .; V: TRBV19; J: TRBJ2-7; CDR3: CASSAPGQGLSYEQYF; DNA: TGTGCCAGTAGTGCACCGGGACAGGGGCTTTCCTACGAGCAGTACTTC
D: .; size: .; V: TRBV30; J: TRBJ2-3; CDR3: CACAESTDTQYF; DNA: TGTGCCTGTGCGGAGAGCACAGATACGCAGTATTTT
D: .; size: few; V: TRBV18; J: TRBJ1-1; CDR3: CASSLVATEMNTEAFF; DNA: TGTGCCAGCTCACTCGTGGCCACGGAGATGAACACTGAAGCTTTCTTT
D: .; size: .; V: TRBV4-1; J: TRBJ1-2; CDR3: CASSQETRTLHGYTF; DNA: TGCGCCAGCAGCCAAGAAACCCGGACATTACATGGCTACACCTTC
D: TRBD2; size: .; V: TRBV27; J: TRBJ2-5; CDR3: CASSWTSGSLETQYF; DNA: TGTGCCAGCAGCTGGACTAGCGGGAGTCTCGAGACCCAGTACTTC
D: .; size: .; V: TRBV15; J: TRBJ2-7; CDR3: CATTRAGSEQYF; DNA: TGTGCCACCACGAGGGCGGGATCCGAGCAGTACTTC
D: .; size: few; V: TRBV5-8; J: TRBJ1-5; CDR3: CASGLYGGNQPQHF; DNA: TGTGCCAGCGGTCTTTACGGGGGCAATCAGCCCCAGCATTTT
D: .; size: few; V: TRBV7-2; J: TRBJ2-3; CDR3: CASSLAPGDQSRSADTQYF; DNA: TGTGCCAGCAGCCTAGCCCCGGGGGATCAGTCTAGGTCCGCAGATACGCAGTATTTT
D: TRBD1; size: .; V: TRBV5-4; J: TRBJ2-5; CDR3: CASSLGAGGLETQYF; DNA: TGTGCCAGCAGCTTGGGTGCAGGGGGTTTGGAGACCCAGTACTTC
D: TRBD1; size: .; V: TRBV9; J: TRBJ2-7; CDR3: CASSASGTGGYEQYF; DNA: TGTGCCAGCAGCGCTTCCGGGACAGGGGGCTACGAGCAGTACTTC
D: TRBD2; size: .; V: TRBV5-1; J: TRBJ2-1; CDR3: CASSLAVGTSGYNEQFF; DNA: TGCGCCAGCAGCTTGGCGGTTGGGACTAGCGGTTACAATGAGCAGTTCTTC
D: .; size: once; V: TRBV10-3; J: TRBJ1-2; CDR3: CAISEMPPSYGYTF; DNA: TGTGCCATCAGTGAGATGCCTCCCAGCTATGGCTACACCTTC
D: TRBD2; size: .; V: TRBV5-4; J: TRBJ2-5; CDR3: CASSSGTSGQETQYF; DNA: TGTGCCAGCAGCTCCGGGACTAGCGGGCAAGAGACCCAGTACTTC
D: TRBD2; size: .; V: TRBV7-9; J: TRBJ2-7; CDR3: CASSSFSSGAYEQYF; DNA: TGTGCCAGCAGCTCCTTTTCTAGCGGGGCCTACGAGCAGTACTTC
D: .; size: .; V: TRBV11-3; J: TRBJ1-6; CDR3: CASSRDRFSPLHF; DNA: TGTGCCAGCAGCCGGGATCGGTTTTCACCCCTCCACTTT
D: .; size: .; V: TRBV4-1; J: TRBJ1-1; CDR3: CASSHGGRNTEAFF; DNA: TGCGCCAGCAGCCACGGGGGACGGAACACTGAAGCTTTCTTT
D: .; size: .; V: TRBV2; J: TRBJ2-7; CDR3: CASRLGGASYEQYF; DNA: TGTGCCAGCAGACTGGGGGGGGCCTCCTACGAGCAGTACTTC
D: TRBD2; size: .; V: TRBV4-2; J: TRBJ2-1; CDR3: CASSQVSGRAGDEQFF; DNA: TGTGCCAGCAGCCAAGTTTCCGGGAGGGCCGGTGATGAGCAGTTCTTC
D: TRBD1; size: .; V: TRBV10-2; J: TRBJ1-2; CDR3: CASSETGGYGYTF; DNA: TGCGCCAGCAGTGAGACAGGGGGGTATGGCTACACCTTC
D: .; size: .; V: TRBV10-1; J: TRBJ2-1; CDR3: CASSERHPTNEQFF; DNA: TGCGCCAGCAGTGAAAGACACCCAACGAATGAGCAGTTCTTC
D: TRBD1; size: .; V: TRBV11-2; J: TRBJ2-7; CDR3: CASSPDRDYEQYF; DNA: TGTGCCAGCAGCCCGGACAGGGATTACGAGCAGTACTTC
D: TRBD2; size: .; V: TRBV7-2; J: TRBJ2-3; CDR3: CASSVMVAGMGTDTQYF; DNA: TGTGCCAGCAGCGTAATGGTAGCGGGGATGGGCACAGATACGCAGTATTTT
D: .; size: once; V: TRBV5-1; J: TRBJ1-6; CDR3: CASSLMGQSSYNSPLHF; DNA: TGCGCCAGCAGCTTGATGGGGCAAAGCTCCTATAATTCCCCCCTCCACTTT
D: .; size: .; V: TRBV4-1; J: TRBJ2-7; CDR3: CASSQGGGRGRNEQYF; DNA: TGCGCCAGCAGCCAAGGGGGGGGCAGGGGGCGGAACGAGCAGTACTTC
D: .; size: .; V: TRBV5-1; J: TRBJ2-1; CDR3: CASSLDWTSTYNEQFF; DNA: TGCGCCAGCAGCTTGGATTGGACTTCTACCTACAATGAGCAGTTCTTC
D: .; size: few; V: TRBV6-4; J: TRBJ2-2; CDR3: CASSDSSGVNTGELFF; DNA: TGTGCCAGCAGTGACTCCTCAGGGGTAAACACCGGGGAGCTGTTTTTT
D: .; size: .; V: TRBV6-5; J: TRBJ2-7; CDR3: CASSQDLGSGEQYF; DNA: TGTGCCAGCAGTCAGGACTTAGGTTCGGGCGAGCAGTACTTC